This T cell receptor (beta chain) originates from a study of OX40 agonist ivuxolimab in advanced cancers. Regarding the complete study: The costimulatory receptor OX40 (CD134) was targeted by ivuxolimab, a fully human IgG2 agonistic monoclonal antibody. Among the roughly 52 dose-escalation patients, around 19 had hepatocellular carcinoma, 15 or so melanoma, 9 renal cell carcinoma and 9 head and neck cancer. Patients were allowed to have had prior anti-PD-1, anti-PD-L1 or anti-CTLA-4 therapy, and roughly 40% of the dose-escalation patients had previously received checkpoint inhibitors. Intravenous ivuxolimab was administered to patients every 2 weeks at six dose levels: 0.01, 0.1, 0.3, 1.5, 3 and 10 mg/kg. Three dose-escalation patients achieved partial responses, one with hepatocellular carcinoma and two with cutaneous melanoma. The monotherapy dose-escalation portion (N = 52 patients) of the phase I ivuxolimab trial is reported in the paper. In the dose-escalation cohort, 70% to 85% of patients were male, and the mean age was approximately 60 years, with a range of 23 to 79. The purpose of peripheral TCRbeta sequencing was to test whether ivuxolimab changed TCR sequence diversity and led to clonal T-cell expansion.

Genomic DNA was isolated from the sorted cells so that the TCRbeta CDR3 region could be sequenced. The immunoSEQ Assay was used to sequence the TCRbeta CDR3 regions. TCRdb stores this immuneACCESS table with in-frame sequences only. Part of the clones is absent; in the studies checked, under half of the shortfall reflects unresolved V genes, and no reason is known for the rest. This sample gives roughly 80,000 clones in total; approximately 79% of them show up just once. The ten biggest clones cover around 6.6% of the sample. Notes on this clone: The antigen this receptor binds is unknown. Qualities for individual bases were not recorded, and no much larger clone is one base off.

The germline V gene specifies SQVTM as CDR1 and ANQGSEA as CDR2. The CDR3 spans 13 residues, from the cysteine through the phenylalanine. Left in the record is the CDR3 DNA by itself, 39 bases read in frame from the first base. Trimming takes 2 bases from V and 7 bases from J, and the germline ends sit 14 bases apart. Patients with a history of autoimmune disease or receiving systemic immunosuppression were excluded from the trial. Peripheral blood for TCR sequencing was collected from all dose cohorts at baseline, on cycle 4 day 1, and on cycle 7 day 1. The samples were taken from a phase I, first-in-human, multicenter, open-label dose-escalation trial of ivuxolimab. The trial enrolled adults with locally advanced or metastatic head and neck squamous cell, hepatocellular, melanoma or renal cell carcinoma. Before TCR sequencing, CD4+ and CD8+ T cells were separately sorted from peripheral blood. Study-wide conclusions, independent of this receptor: At doses of 0.1 to 3.0 mg/kg, clonal expansion of both CD4+ and CD8+ T cells in blood was seen between baseline and week 6. The antigen specificity of the peripheral T cells that underwent clonal expansion was not determined. After ivuxolimab, more expanded clones were found on average in CD8+ T cells than in CD4+ T cells. Partial responders in the 0.1-3.0 mg/kg groups had among the lowest normalized peripheral clonal expansion, especially among CD8+ T cells. Low levels of normalized T-cell clonal expansion were also seen in some nonresponding patients.

The clonotype originates from an adult with an advanced solid tumor such as melanoma, head and neck, liver or kidney cancer. The receptor chain draws on TRBV29-1 and TRBJ1-2; the D gene is perhaps TRBD1, on 5 matching bases. This specimen consisted of CD4+ or CD8+ T cells sorted from blood, obtained in a trial of the OX40 agonist ivuxolimab. The nucleotide sequence reads TGCAGCGTTGAAACGATCACAGGAGGTGGCTACACCTTC. Its protein product is CSVETITGGGYTF. Joined to the reference TRBV29-1 and TRBJ1-2 proteins, this CDR3 gives the full variable domain: SAVISQKPSRDICQRGTSLTIQCQVDSQVTMMFWYRQQPGQSLTLIATANQGSEATYESGFVIDKFPISRPNLTFSTLTVSNMSPEDSSIYLCSVETITGGGYTFGSGTRLTVV.